A selection of T cell receptor beta chains follows, all from one sample in a study of post-analysis software for immune sequencing data. TCRdb recomputed calls from the PCR reads with MiXCR, one row per CDR3 protein. The sample lists over 300,000 distinct CDR3 sequences; less than 35% were seen once. Specimen: blood. These TCRs come from a girl aged 10 to 17 with multiple sclerosis. Both conserved end residues are part of each CDR3. A D gene is named only where the DNA matches it firmly. Size is omitted from some rows. Given values are once, few, many or a class for expanded clones.

V	J	D	size	CDR3	DNA
TRBV2	TRBJ2-7	TRBD2	few	CASSDPAGGDEQYF	TGTGCCAGCAGTGATCCAGCGGGGGGGGACGAGCAGTACTTC
TRBV20-1	TRBJ1-2	.	once	CNAKGTDTNYGYTF	TGCAATGCTAAAGGGACGGATACTAACTATGGCTACACCTTC
TRBV5-1	TRBJ2-1	.	.	CASSLVSGGQQFF	TGCGCCAGCAGCTTGGTGAGCGGTGGTCAGCAGTTCTTC
TRBV20-1	TRBJ2-5	TRBD2	.	CSADGGDRSETQYF	TGCAGTGCTGACGGGGGGGATCGGTCGGAGACCCAGTACTTC
TRBV7-9	TRBJ2-7	.	.	CASSPGDGTEQYF	TGTGCCAGCAGCCCAGGGGACGGAACTGAGCAGTACTTC
TRBV15	TRBJ2-2	TRBD1	few	CATSSSRGYYSTGPYTGELFF	TGTGCCACCAGCAGCTCCAGGGGGTATTACTCGACAGGTCCTTACACCGGGGAGCTGTTTTTT
TRBV15	TRBJ2-5	TRBD2	.	CATSRAPLAGDQETQYF	TGTGCCACCAGCAGAGCCCCCCTTGCGGGGGACCAAGAGACCCAGTACTTC
TRBV7-3	TRBJ2-1	.	few	CASSVGTVNEQFF	TGTGCCAGCAGCGTAGGGACCGTCAATGAGCAGTTCTTC
TRBV20-1	TRBJ2-2	TRBD2	.	CSANLAGGPGSTGELFF	TGCAGTGCCAATCTAGCGGGGGGGCCGGGGAGCACCGGGGAGCTGTTTTTT
TRBV11-1	TRBJ2-3	TRBD2	.	CASSSPPGSGRTDTQYF	TGTGCCAGCAGCTCACCCCCGGGTAGCGGGCGCACAGATACGCAGTATTTT
TRBV7-9	TRBJ2-7	TRBD1	.	CASSRERDRGPEQYF	TGTGCCAGCAGCCGGGAACGGGACAGGGGCCCCGAGCAGTACTTC
TRBV4-1	TRBJ1-2	.	few	CASSSPTRTANYGYTF	TGCGCCAGCAGCTCCCCCACACGGACAGCTAACTATGGCTACACCTTC
TRBV24-1	TRBJ2-3	TRBD1	.	CATSDSGTGYSTDTQYF	TGTGCCACCAGTGATTCCGGGACAGGTTATTCCACAGATACGCAGTATTTT
TRBV4-2	TRBJ2-1	.	few	CASSQGGDGNEQFF	TGTGCCAGCAGCCAAGGCGGGGACGGTAATGAGCAGTTCTTC
TRBV5-1	TRBJ2-5	TRBD1	.	CASSLAVTGAWARETQYF	TGCGCCAGCAGCCTGGCGGTTACAGGGGCATGGGCGCGGGAGACCCAGTACTTC
TRBV6-5	TRBJ2-3	.	.	CASRPIMRVGTDTQYF	TGTGCCAGCAGACCCATTATGAGGGTGGGCACAGATACGCAGTATTTT
TRBV6-5	TRBJ2-1	TRBD2	few	CASSTSGGLIGEQFF	TGTGCCAGCAGTACTAGCGGGGGACTAATTGGCGAGCAGTTCTTC
TRBV27	TRBJ1-1	TRBD1	.	CASSLVGTGGRDFF	TGTGCCAGCAGCCTGGTGGGGACAGGGGGTCGGGATTTCTTT
TRBV7-2	TRBJ2-6	.	many	CASSVGRSGANVLTF	TGTGCCAGCAGCGTCGGGCGCTCTGGGGCCAACGTCCTGACTTTC
TRBV12-3/TRBV12-4	TRBJ2-4	TRBD1	.	CASSLTGQGLAKNIQYF	TGTGCCAGCAGTTTAACCGGACAGGGGCTAGCCAAAAACATTCAGTACTTC
TRBV4-3	TRBJ1-6	.	.	CASSQATDSRSPLHF	TGCGCCAGCAGCCAAGCAACCGATAGCAGGTCACCCCTCCACTTT
TRBV7-9	TRBJ2-3	TRBD1	.	CASSPTKQDRDGDTQYF	TGTGCCAGCAGCCCCACCAAACAGGACAGGGATGGAGATACGCAGTATTTT
TRBV6-5	TRBJ2-1	.	.	CASSYSIMDLYNEQFF	TGTGCCAGCAGTTACTCAATTATGGACCTCTACAATGAGCAGTTCTTC
TRBV15	TRBJ2-7	TRBD1	.	CATSNRGKAYEQYF	TGTGCCACCAGTAACAGGGGAAAAGCCTACGAGCAGTACTTC
TRBV7-9	TRBJ2-7	TRBD2	.	CASRSGGGEQYF	TGTGCCAGCCGAAGCGGGGGCGGCGAGCAGTACTTC
TRBV6-4	TRBJ2-2	.	.	CASSPEQGGSGELFF	TGTGCCAGCAGCCCCGAACAGGGAGGGTCCGGGGAGCTGTTTTTT
TRBV5-1	TRBJ2-1	TRBD2	.	CASKEGGGYNEQFF	TGCGCCAGCAAGGAGGGCGGGGGATACAATGAGCAGTTCTTC
TRBV5-1	TRBJ1-2	TRBD1	.	CASSPPTGPGGYTF	TGCGCCAGCAGCCCCCCGACAGGGCCGGGCGGCTACACCTTC
TRBV4-1	TRBJ2-7	TRBD2	.	CASSQDPGGAYYEQYF	TGCGCCAGCAGCCAAGACCCCGGGGGGGCCTACTACGAGCAGTACTTC
TRBV12-3/TRBV12-4	TRBJ1-4	TRBD1	.	CASSFRTGWNEKLFF	TGTGCCAGCAGTTTTAGGACAGGTTGGAATGAAAAACTGTTTTTT
TRBV12-3/TRBV12-4	TRBJ2-7	.	few	CASSSGWQGGNSYEQYF	TGTGCCAGCAGTTCAGGGTGGCAGGGTGGGAACTCCTACGAGCAGTACTTC
TRBV5-1	TRBJ2-5	TRBD2	few	CASSLGLAGGPTETQYF	TGCGCCAGCAGCTTGGGCCTAGCGGGGGGGCCGACTGAGACCCAGTACTTC
TRBV6-5	TRBJ2-3	TRBD2	.	CASRTGTSGSDTQYF	TGTGCCAGCAGAACCGGGACTAGCGGCTCAGATACGCAGTATTTT
TRBV12-3/TRBV12-4	TRBJ2-1	.	.	CASSLRGITYNEQFF	TGTGCCAGCAGTTTAAGGGGGATTACCTACAATGAGCAGTTCTTC
TRBV6-2/TRBV6-3	TRBJ2-2	.	few	CASSRLGRTNTGELFF	TGTGCCAGCAGCCGCCTGGGGCGGACGAACACCGGGGAGCTGTTTTTT
TRBV6-2/TRBV6-3	TRBJ2-7	TRBD2	few	CASRPPVIAGGLYEQYF	TGTGCCAGCAGACCCCCAGTGATAGCGGGAGGATTATACGAGCAGTACTTC
TRBV27	TRBJ2-3	.	.	CASSLTGVGGAGTDTQYF	TGTGCCAGCAGTTTAACCGGCGTGGGGGGGGCCGGTACAGATACGCAGTATTTT
TRBV7-9	TRBJ1-1	.	.	CASSQIPGTEAFF	TGTGCCAGCAGCCAGATTCCGGGCACTGAAGCTTTCTTT
TRBV6-5	TRBJ2-5	.	.	CASGGALQETQYF	TGTGCCAGCGGGGGGGCTCTCCAAGAGACCCAGTACTTC
TRBV6-1	TRBJ2-3	TRBD1	.	CASRLGTADTQYF	TGTGCCAGCAGACTTGGGACAGCAGATACGCAGTATTTT
TRBV29-1	TRBJ2-1	TRBD1	.	CSAATGTGPYNEQFF	TGCAGCGCCGCGACCGGGACAGGACCGTACAATGAGCAGTTCTTC
TRBV12-3/TRBV12-4	TRBJ2-1	TRBD2	few	CASSLAPRLSGAYNEQFF	TGTGCCAGCAGTTTGGCCCCCAGACTTAGCGGGGCCTACAATGAGCAGTTCTTC
TRBV18	TRBJ2-5	.	.	CASSQYRGSEETQYF	TGTGCCAGCTCCCAATACCGAGGTAGCGAAGAGACCCAGTACTTC